This section outlines one T cell receptor beta chain sequence together with its context. What it binds is not known. These data originate in a study of cytomegalovirus exposure and HLA in healthy donors. The overall study: When fewer than 500 donors were genotyped, roughly four fifths of them were found to fall in the Caucasian-associated ancestry cluster.

V was trimmed by 2 bases and J by 7 bases, leaving 9 bases between them. CDR3 length: 13 residues. The germline gives CDR1 MNHEY, CDR2 SVGAGI. General study points: Associated with cytomegalovirus, according to the listing, were around 160 TCR beta chains. Researchers reported in a later analysis that common viral pathogens appeared linked to several top clusters.

Donors in the study were healthy people who gave bone marrow. Amplification used 60 Vbeta primers and 13 Jbeta primers. The table came from immunoSEQ multiplex PCR; TCRdb's copy has only in-frame clones and leaves some out. The sample records approximately 100,000 clones, 10% being singletons. Material for sequencing was PBMCs. The chain is built from TRBV6-5 and TRBJ1-3, with D perhaps matching TRBD1 (6 bases). The clonotype comes from a man in his forties or fifties in good health and CMV-seropositive. The CDR3 DNA is TGTGCCAGCAGTTACGGGGGCCGGAACACCATATATTTT. Translated, it gives CASSYGGRNTIYF.